The rows below give T cell receptor beta chains drawn from one sample of a study of blood T cell repertoires in COVID-19. Clones were sequenced by immunoSEQ multiplex PCR, and TCRdb holds only the in-frame ones, with some missing. Of 9,000 to 15,000 clones in the sample, approximately 70% were seen once. Source material: peripheral blood. The receptors come from a man aged 60 to 69 with COVID-19, enrolled during active disease. Each CDR3 is given with its conserved first and last residue. D genes are given only for firm matches. Clone size is given for some rows only: seen once, a few or many times, or a class if the clone is expanded.

j_gene | d_gene | abundance | len | v_gene | CDR3aa | CDR3nt
TRBJ2-1 | TRBD2 | . | 13 | TRBV7-9 | CASSFAGGGEQFF | TGTGCCAGCAGCTTCGCGGGAGGGGGTGAGCAGTTCTTC
TRBJ2-3 | TRBD2 | . | 18 | TRBV6-2/TRBV6-3 | CASSQTPWAGGHTDTQYF | TGTGCCAGCAGCCAAACTCCTTGGGCGGGAGGTCACACAGATACGCAGTATTTT
TRBJ2-5 | . | . | 13 | TRBV9 | CASSVQQEETQYF | TGTGCCAGCAGCGTTCAGCAGGAAGAGACCCAGTACTTC
TRBJ2-4 | TRBD2 | . | 22 | TRBV3-1/TRBV3-2 | CASSQDPGTSGRFPRGKNIQYF | TGTGCCAGCAGCCAAGACCCTGGGACTAGCGGGAGGTTCCCTAGGGGCAAAAACATTCAGTACTTC
TRBJ1-2 | TRBD1 | . | 17 | TRBV12-5 | CASGLVPLGGQGYGYTF | TGTGCTAGTGGTTTGGTACCGTTAGGGGGCCAGGGGTATGGCTACACCTTC
TRBJ2-4 | . | . | 13 | TRBV13 | CASSFGSKNIQYF | TGTGCCAGCAGCTTTGGGAGCAAAAACATTCAGTACTTC
TRBJ2-3 | . | . | 17 | TRBV24-1 | CATSDLSGGVSTDTQYF | TGTGCCACCAGTGATTTATCGGGCGGGGTAAGCACAGATACGCAGTATTTT
TRBJ1-1 | . | once | 15 | TRBV2 | CASRGIQGSNTEAFF | TGTGCCAGCAGGGGAATACAGGGATCCAACACTGAAGCTTTCTTT
TRBJ2-5 | TRBD1 | . | 15 | TRBV5-1 | CASSSSGTGGETQYF | TGCGCCAGCAGCAGTTCCGGGACAGGGGGGGAGACCCAGTACTTC
TRBJ2-7 | TRBD1 | once | 13 | TRBV6-5 | CASRGTGGFEQYF | TGTGCCAGCAGGGGGACAGGGGGTTTCGAGCAGTACTTC
TRBJ2-6 | . | . | 15 | TRBV7-9 | CASSFTDSGANVLTF | TGTGCCAGCAGCTTTACTGACTCTGGGGCCAACGTCCTGACTTTC
TRBJ2-1 | TRBD2 | . | 16 | TRBV24-1 | CATGLAGGPGYNEQFF | TGTGCCACGGGACTAGCGGGAGGGCCTGGTTACAATGAGCAGTTCTTC
TRBJ2-5 | TRBD1 | . | 15 | TRBV11-2 | CASSLGDRGGETQYF | TGTGCCAGCAGCTTAGGGGACAGGGGAGGAGAGACCCAGTACTTC
TRBJ2-5 | . | . | 11 | TRBV7-2 | CASSGGWTQYF | TGTGCCAGCAGCGGGGGCTGGACCCAGTACTTC
TRBJ1-5 | . | . | 15 | TRBV11-2 | CASSLGAEIGQPQHF | TGTGCCAGCAGCTTAGGGGCAGAAATCGGTCAGCCCCAGCATTTT